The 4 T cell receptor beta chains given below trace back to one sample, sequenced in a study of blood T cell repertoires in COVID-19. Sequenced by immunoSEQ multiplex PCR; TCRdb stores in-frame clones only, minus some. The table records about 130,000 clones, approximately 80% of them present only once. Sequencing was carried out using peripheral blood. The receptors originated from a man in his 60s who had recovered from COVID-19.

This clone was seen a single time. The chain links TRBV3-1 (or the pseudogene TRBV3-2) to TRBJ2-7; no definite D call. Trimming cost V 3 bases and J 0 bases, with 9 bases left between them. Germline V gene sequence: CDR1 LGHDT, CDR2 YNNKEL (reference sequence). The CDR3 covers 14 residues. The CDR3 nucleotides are TGTGCCAGCAGCCAGACACCCTACTCCTACGAGCAGTACTTC. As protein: CASSQTPYSYEQYF.

DNA of the CDR3: TGTGCCTGGAGTGTAGGGGTAGGGTATAGCAATCAGCCCCAGCATTTT. This codes for CAWSVGVGYSNQPQHF. The chain employs TRBV30 and TRBJ1-5; D possibly corresponds to TRBD1 (5 bases). V was shortened by 0 bases and J by 0 bases, with 12 bases between the two germline ends. The germline V gene has CDR1 GTSNPN and CDR2 SVGIG (reference sequence). This CDR3 has 16 amino acids.

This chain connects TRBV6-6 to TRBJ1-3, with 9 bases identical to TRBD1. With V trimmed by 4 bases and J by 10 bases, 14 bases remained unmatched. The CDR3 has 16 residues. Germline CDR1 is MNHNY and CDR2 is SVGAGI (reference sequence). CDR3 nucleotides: TGTGCCAGCAGTTCAGACCCTACAGGGGGCTTTAAGACCATATATTTT. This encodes CASSSDPTGGFKTIYF.

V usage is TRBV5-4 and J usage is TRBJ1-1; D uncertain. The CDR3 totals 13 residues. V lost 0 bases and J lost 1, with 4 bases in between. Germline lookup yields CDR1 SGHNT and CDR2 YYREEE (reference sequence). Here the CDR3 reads CASSLGRNTEAFF. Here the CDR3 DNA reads TGTGCCAGCAGCTTGGGCAGGAACACTGAAGCTTTCTTT.